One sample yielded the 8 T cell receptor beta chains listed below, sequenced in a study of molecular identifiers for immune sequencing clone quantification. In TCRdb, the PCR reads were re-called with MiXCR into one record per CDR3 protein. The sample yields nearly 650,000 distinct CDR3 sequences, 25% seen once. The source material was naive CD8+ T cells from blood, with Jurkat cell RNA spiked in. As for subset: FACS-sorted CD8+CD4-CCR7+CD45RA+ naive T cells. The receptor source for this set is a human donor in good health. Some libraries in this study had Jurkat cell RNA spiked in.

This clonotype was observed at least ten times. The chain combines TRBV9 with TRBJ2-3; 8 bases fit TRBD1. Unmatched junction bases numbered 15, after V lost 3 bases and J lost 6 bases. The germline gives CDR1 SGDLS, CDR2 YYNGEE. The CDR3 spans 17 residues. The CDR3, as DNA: TGTGCCAGCAGCGGAGGAGGGATCTTGACAGGGGTGGATACGCAGTATTTT. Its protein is CASSGGGILTGVDTQYF.

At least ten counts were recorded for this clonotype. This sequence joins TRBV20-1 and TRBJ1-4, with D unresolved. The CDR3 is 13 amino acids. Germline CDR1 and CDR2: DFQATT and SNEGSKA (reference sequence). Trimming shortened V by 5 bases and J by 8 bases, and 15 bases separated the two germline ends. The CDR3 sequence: CSAAGSLAEKLFF. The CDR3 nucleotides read TGCAGTGCTGCGGGATCCTTAGCGGAAAAACTGTTTTTT.

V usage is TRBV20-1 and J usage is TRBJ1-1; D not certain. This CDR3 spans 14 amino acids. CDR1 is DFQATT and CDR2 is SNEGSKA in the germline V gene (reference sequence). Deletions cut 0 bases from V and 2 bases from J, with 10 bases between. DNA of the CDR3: TGCAGTGCTAGAGAATCCTTACCTAACACTGAAGCTTTCTTT. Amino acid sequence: CSARESLPNTEAFF.

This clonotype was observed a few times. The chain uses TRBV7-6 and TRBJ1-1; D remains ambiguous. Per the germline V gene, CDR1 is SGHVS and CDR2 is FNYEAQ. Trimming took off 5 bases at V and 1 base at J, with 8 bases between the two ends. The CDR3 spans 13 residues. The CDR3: CASSGDTNTEAFF. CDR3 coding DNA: TGTGCCAGCAGCGGTGACACGAACACTGAAGCTTTCTTT.

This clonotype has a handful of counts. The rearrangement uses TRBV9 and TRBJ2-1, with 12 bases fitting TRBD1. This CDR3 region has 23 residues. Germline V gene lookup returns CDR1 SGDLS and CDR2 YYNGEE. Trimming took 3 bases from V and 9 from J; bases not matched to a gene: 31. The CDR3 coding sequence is TGTGCCAGCAGCGCCGACCGGGACAGGGGGCATTTTTCCTATTCCACCGGAGAGGGTGAGCAGTTCTTC. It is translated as CASSADRDRGHFSYSTGEGEQFF.

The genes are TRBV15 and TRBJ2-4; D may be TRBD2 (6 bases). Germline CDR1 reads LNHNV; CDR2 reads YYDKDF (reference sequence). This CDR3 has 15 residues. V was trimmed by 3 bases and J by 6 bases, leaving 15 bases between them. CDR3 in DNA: TGTGCCACCAGCAGCAGGGAGGTGATACGAAACATTCAGTACTTC. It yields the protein CATSSREVIRNIQYF.

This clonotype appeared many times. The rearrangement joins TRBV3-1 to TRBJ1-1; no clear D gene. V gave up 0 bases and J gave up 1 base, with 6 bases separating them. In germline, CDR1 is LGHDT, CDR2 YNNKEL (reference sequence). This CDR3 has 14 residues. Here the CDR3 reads CASSQEFENTEAFF. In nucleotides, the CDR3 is TGTGCCAGCAGCCAAGAATTCGAGAACACTGAAGCTTTCTTT.

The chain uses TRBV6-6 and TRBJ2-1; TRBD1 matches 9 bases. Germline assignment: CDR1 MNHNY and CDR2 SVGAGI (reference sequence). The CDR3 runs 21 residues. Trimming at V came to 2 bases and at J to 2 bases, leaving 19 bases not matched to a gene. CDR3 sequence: CASSYPVVSDRGNYAYNEQFF. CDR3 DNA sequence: TGTGCCAGCAGTTACCCAGTCGTTAGCGACAGGGGGAACTACGCCTACAATGAGCAGTTCTTC.